The 23 T cell receptor beta chains listed next were all sequenced from one sample in a study of cytomegalovirus exposure and HLA in healthy donors. Libraries were prepared by immunoSEQ multiplex PCR; TCRdb keeps only in-frame clonotypes and omits some of them. The table shows tens of thousands of clones, with roughly 90% occurring only once. Sequencing was carried out using PBMCs. Receptors originate from a woman aged 18 to 35 in good health and CMV-seronegative.

This chain uses TRBV30 with TRBJ2-7, with TRBD2 as a possible D gene (5 bases). Germline V gene sequence: CDR1 GTSNPN, CDR2 SVGIG (reference sequence). V was cut by 5 bases and J by 0 bases, with 20 bases left in between. The CDR3 spans 16 residues. The CDR3 coding sequence is TGTGCCTGGGATATGTGGACTGAACAAAACTCCTACGAGCAGTACTTC. It specifies CAWDMWTEQNSYEQYF.

This sequence joins TRBV7-2 and TRBJ1-2; 7 bases fit TRBD1. Germline loops: CDR1 SGHTA, CDR2 FQGNSA. V lost 2 bases to trimming and J lost 0 bases; unmatched junction nucleotides: 9. The CDR3 is 17 amino acids. The CDR3 sequence: CASSLIRDRDSNYGYTF. The CDR3 coding sequence is TGTGCCAGCAGCTTAATCCGGGACAGAGATTCTAACTATGGCTACACCTTC.

The rearrangement uses TRBV14 and TRBJ2-7, with 8 bases matching TRBD2. V was pared by 4 bases and J by 6 bases, with 5 bases of the junction left unmatched. This CDR3 spans 13 amino acids. Germline CDR1 is SGHDN and CDR2 is FVKESK. CDR3 in DNA: TGTGCCAGCAGCCCCGCGGGGGGCGTCGAGCAGTACTTC. Translation gives CASSPAGGVEQYF.

The chain couples TRBV11-2 to TRBJ1-5; D is unresolved. Trimming removed 5 bases from V and 4 bases from J, with 15 bases in between. The CDR3 extends over 15 amino acids. Germline CDR1 is SGHAT and CDR2 is FQNNGV. For the CDR3, the DNA is TGTGCCAGCAGCGCGTCGGGAGGATCAAATCAGCCCCAGCATTTT. Amino acids: CASSASGGSNQPQHF.

This chain links TRBV5-4 with TRBJ2-7, with a possible D match to TRBD1 (5 bases). The CDR3 has 15 residues. The V gene's germline CDR1 is SGHNT and CDR2 YYREEE (reference sequence). The V end was cut by 1 base, the J end by 2 bases, with 13 bases between. In nucleotides, the CDR3 is TGTGCCAGCAGCTTGTGGGGCAGGCTACCCTACGAGCAGTACTTC. It specifies CASSLWGRLPYEQYF.

The rearrangement links TRBV29-1 to TRBJ2-2; tentative D call: TRBD1 (6 bases). Trimming left V 2 bases short and J 6 bases short, with 7 bases between. The CDR3 extends over 12 amino acids. In germline, CDR1 is SQVTM, CDR2 ANQGSEA. The CDR3 loop reads CSVEQGPGELFF. For the CDR3, the DNA is TGCAGCGTTGAACAGGGGCCCGGGGAGCTGTTTTTT.

A single count supports this clone. The chain recombines TRBV18 with TRBJ2-7; 9 nucleotides agree with TRBD2. J gave up 2 bases and V 0 bases, and 5 bases lay outside the gene matches. CDR1 and CDR2 from the germline V gene are KGHSH and LQKENI. This CDR3 is built from 16 residues. This CDR3 is CASSPPLAGSPYEQYF. CDR3 DNA: TGTGCCAGCTCACCACCTCTAGCGGGGTCCCCCTACGAGCAGTACTTC.

This chain joins TRBV6-1 and TRBJ2-3, with 8 nucleotides matching TRBD1. This CDR3 region has 15 residues. The V gene end was trimmed by 2 bases and the J gene end by 6 bases; junction bases not matched to a gene: 7. Germline lookup yields CDR1 MNHNS and CDR2 SASEGT. This chain's CDR3 is CASSELQGAIDTQYF. The CDR3 DNA reads as TGTGCCAGCAGTGAACTTCAGGGGGCCATCGATACGCAGTATTTT.

The chain couples TRBV19 to TRBJ2-4; 7 bases agree with TRBD1. The CDR3 covers 14 residues. V lost 1 base, J lost 7 bases, and 4 bases stayed unmatched. Per germline, CDR1 LNHDA and CDR2 SQIVND (reference sequence). CDR3 sequence reads: CASSIAGGSNIQYF. CDR3 sequence (DNA): TGTGCCAGTAGTATAGCAGGGGGAAGTAACATTCAGTACTTC.

The V gene is TRBV6-5, the J gene TRBJ2-3; D gene unclear. This CDR3 has 14 amino acids. V was trimmed by 4 bases and J by 1 base, leaving 9 bases between them. CDR1 is MNHEY and CDR2 is SVGAGI in the germline V gene. In DNA form, the CDR3 reads TGTGCCAGCAGTTCCCAGGTGGGCACAGATACGCAGTATTTT. Protein product: CASSSQVGTDTQYF.

The chain uses TRBV19 and TRBJ2-2, with D tentatively TRBD2 (6 bases). The CDR3 covers 14 residues. Trimming left V 3 bases short and J 4 bases short, with 9 bases between. Germline assignment: CDR1 LNHDA and CDR2 SQIVND (reference sequence). CDR3 in amino acids: CASSMGLLTGELFF. The CDR3 DNA reads TGTGCCAGTAGTATGGGACTGCTCACCGGGGAGCTGTTTTTT.

The chain has TRBV14 and TRBJ2-1; 9 bases align to TRBD1. There are 14 residues in the CDR3. Germline V gives CDR1 SGHDN, CDR2 FVKESK. V gave up 4 bases and J gave up 7 bases; unmatched junction bases: 5. The CDR3: CASSRPGQGNEQFF. The CDR3 DNA is TGTGCCAGCAGCCGACCGGGACAGGGTAATGAGCAGTTCTTC.

V and J are TRBV28 and TRBJ1-5, with D tentatively TRBD1 (5 bases). Trimming stripped 3 bases from V and 4 bases from J, with 13 bases between. This CDR3 contains 15 residues. The germline gives CDR1 MDHEN, CDR2 SYDVKM. This CDR3 is CASSFDTGRNQPQHF. CDR3 in DNA: TGTGCCAGCAGTTTTGATACAGGTAGGAATCAGCCCCAGCATTTT. Filled out from reference TRBV28 and TRBJ1-5, the complete variable domain reads DVKVTQSSRYLVKRTGEKVFLECVQDMDHENMFWYRQDPGLGLRLIYFSYDVKMKEKGDIPEGYSVSREKKERFSLILESASTNQTSMYLCASSFDTGRNQPQHFGDGTRLSIL.

The rearrangement uses TRBV5-8 and TRBJ2-2, with unresolved D. The CDR3 covers 14 residues. V was clipped by 3 bases and J by 4 bases, with 10 bases between them. CDR1 is SGHTS and CDR2 is YDEGEE in the germline V gene. The CDR3 DNA is TGTGCCAGCAGCTACCACGGTGGCACCGGGGAGCTGTTTTTT. Translation: CASSYHGGTGELFF.

The chain carries TRBV2 and TRBJ1-5; TRBD1 is a possible D gene (6 bases). The V end lost 4 bases, the J end lost 2 bases, and 12 bases lay between the germline ends. Germline-derived CDR1 and CDR2 are SNHLY and FYNNEI. The CDR3 is 15 amino acids. In nucleotides, the CDR3 is TGTGCCAGCAGTGGTGTAGGGGGTGGCAATCAGCCCCAGCATTTT. Residues: CASSGVGGGNQPQHF.

The J gene is TRBJ2-3, the V gene TRBV6-5; D might be TRBD2 (5 bases). V was trimmed by 4 bases and J by 5 bases, leaving 10 bases between them. CDR3 length: 13 residues. Germline assignment: CDR1 MNHEY and CDR2 SVGAGI. The CDR3 here is CASSSTRVDTQYF. The CDR3 DNA sequence: TGTGCCAGCAGTTCCACTAGGGTAGATACGCAGTATTTT.

The V gene is TRBV2, the J gene TRBJ1-1; 7 nucleotides line up with TRBD1. J was trimmed by 1 base and V by 6 bases; bases with no gene match: 8. CDR1 and CDR2 from the germline V gene are SNHLY and FYNNEI. The CDR3 spans 15 residues. The CDR3 coding sequence is TGTGCCAGCAGCTCATTACAGGGGCCGAACACTGAAGCTTTCTTT. It encodes CASSSLQGPNTEAFF.

This chain connects TRBV19 to TRBJ2-3; D is possibly TRBD2 (6 bases). V lost 5 bases and J 0 bases, leaving 21 bases between the germline ends. Germline-derived CDR1 and CDR2 are LNHDA and SQIVND (reference sequence). CDR3 length: 18 residues. The CDR3 loop reads CASSGGYGGHVSTDTQYF. The CDR3 bases are TGTGCCAGTAGTGGAGGGTATGGAGGGCACGTGAGCACAGATACGCAGTATTTT.

The chain has TRBV11-3 and TRBJ2-7; 9 bases agree with TRBD2. The CDR3 has 14 residues. The germline CDR1 and CDR2 sequences are SGHNT and YENEEA. Trimming cost V 1 base and J 2 bases; bases outside gene matches: 0. The CDR3 spells CASSLVAGAYEQYF. For the CDR3, the DNA is TGTGCCAGCAGCTTAGTAGCGGGAGCCTACGAGCAGTACTTC. Combining the CDR3 with reference TRBV11-3 and TRBJ2-7 gives the whole variable domain EAGVVQSPRYKIIEKKQPVAFWCNPISGHNTLYWYLQNLGQGPELLIRYENEEAVDDSQLPKDRFSAERLKGVDSTLKIQPAELGDSAVYLCASSLVAGAYEQYFGPGTRLTVT.

This clone has a single count. The chain recombines TRBV7-9 with TRBJ2-1; 12 bases are a match to TRBD2. Germline V gives CDR1 SEHNR, CDR2 FQNEAQ (reference sequence). J lost 8 bases, V lost 1 base, and 9 bases had no gene match. There are 17 residues in the CDR3. This CDR3 is CASSLDGLAGGPHEQFF. Here the CDR3 DNA reads TGTGCCAGCAGCTTAGATGGGCTAGCGGGAGGGCCCCATGAGCAGTTCTTC.

The rearrangement links TRBV10-3 to TRBJ1-4; D unclear. V lost 8 bases and J lost 1, with 17 bases in between. The length of the CDR3 is 16 residues. CDR1 is ENHRY and CDR2 is SYGVKD in the germline V gene. The CDR3 nucleotides read TGTGCCATCTCGGCAAGGTGGGCCCAAACTAATGAAAAACTGTTTTTT. Translating gives CAISARWAQTNEKLFF.

The chain carries TRBV27 and TRBJ2-7; TRBD2 aligns across 8 bases. Trimming removed 0 bases from V and 3 bases from J; junction bases left unmatched: 7. Germline lookup yields CDR1 MNHEY and CDR2 SMNVEV (reference sequence). CDR3 length: 16 amino acids. As DNA, the CDR3 is TGTGCCAGCAGTTTATCCGGACTAGCAGGAAGCTACGAGCAGTACTTC. This encodes CASSLSGLAGSYEQYF.

The V and J genes are TRBV7-8 and TRBJ1-5; D gene ambiguous. In germline, CDR1 is SGHVS, CDR2 FQNEAQ. Deletions cut 3 bases from V and 7 bases from J, with 7 bases between. The CDR3 runs 12 residues. The CDR3 protein is CASSFVRQPQHF. DNA of the CDR3: TGTGCCAGCAGCTTTGTCAGACAGCCCCAGCATTTT.